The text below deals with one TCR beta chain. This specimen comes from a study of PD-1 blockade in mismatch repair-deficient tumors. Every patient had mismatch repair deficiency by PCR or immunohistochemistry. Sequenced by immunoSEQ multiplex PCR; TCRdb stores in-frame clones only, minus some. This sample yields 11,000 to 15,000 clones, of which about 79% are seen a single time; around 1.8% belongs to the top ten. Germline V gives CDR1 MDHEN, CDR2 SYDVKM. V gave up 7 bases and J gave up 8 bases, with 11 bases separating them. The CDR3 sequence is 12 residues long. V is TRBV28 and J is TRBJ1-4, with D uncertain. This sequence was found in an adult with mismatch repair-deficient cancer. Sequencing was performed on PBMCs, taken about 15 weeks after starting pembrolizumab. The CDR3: CASNLREEKLFF. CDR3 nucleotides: TGTGCCAGCAATCTAAGGGAGGAAAAACTGTTTTTT.